Shown below are 7 T cell receptor beta chains from a single sample sequenced in a study of CD8 T cells in ankylosing spondylitis. No antigens are known for them. A single record per CDR3 protein comes from TCRdb applying MiXCR to the 5' RACE reads. The repertoire has roughly 700,000 distinct CDR3 sequences, roughly 19% of them found once; the top ten carry under 20%. Regarding the study as a whole: Ankylosing spondylitis blood seemed to carry a telltale TCR beta motif made of several highly homologous variants.

The sample consisted of blood, either unsorted or a sorted T cell fraction (not recorded which). Every receptor here comes from a male donor with ankylosing spondylitis.

This clonotype was seen a handful of times. This chain uses TRBV3-1 with TRBJ2-1; D is possibly TRBD1 (6 bases). Between the trimmed V and J ends, which lost 2 bases and 9 bases, there was a span of 20 bases. The CDR3 extends over 16 amino acids. Germline values: CDR1 LGHDT, CDR2 YNNKEL (reference sequence). The DNA of the CDR3 is TGTGCCAGCAGCCAAACCCAGGGGTTTAGGTCCAGTGAGCAGTTCTTC. Amino acid sequence: CASSQTQGFRSSEQFF.

The table lists this clonotype with a few counts. The genes are TRBV28 and TRBJ2-3, with 8 bases that match TRBD2. CDR3 size: 14 residues. Losses at the gene ends were 6 bases for V and 4 bases for J; bases not matched to a gene: 6. Germline V lookup: CDR1 MDHEN, CDR2 SYDVKM. CDR3 coding DNA: TGTGCCAGCAGCCCCGGGGGGGTGCCAGATACGCAGTATTTT. The encoded protein is CASSPGGVPDTQYF.

The chain employs TRBV28 and TRBJ2-7; D is perhaps TRBD2 (6 bases). The V gene lost 7 bases and the J gene lost 6 bases, with 22 bases spanning the gap. The V gene's germline CDR1 is MDHEN and CDR2 SYDVKM. CDR3 size: 15 residues. The CDR3 sequence is CASMVGPGLQGEQYF. CDR3 nucleotides: TGTGCCAGCATGGTGGGACCGGGACTTCAGGGCGAGCAGTACTTC. The whole variable domain, filled in from reference TRBV28 and TRBJ2-7, reads DVKVTQSSRYLVKRTGEKVFLECVQDMDHENMFWYRQDPGLGLRLIYFSYDVKMKEKGDIPEGYSVSREKKERFSLILESASTNQTSMYLCASMVGPGLQGEQYFGPGTRLTVT.

In this sample, this clonotype turned up many times. The V call is TRBV7-9, the J call TRBJ1-1; D uncertain. The CDR3 contains 12 residues. Germline-derived CDR1 and CDR2 are SEHNR and FQNEAQ (reference sequence). Deletions cut 5 bases from V and 4 bases from J, with 8 bases between. As DNA, the CDR3 is TGTGCCAGCAGCCCCCGGGGCACTGAAGCTTTCTTT. This gives the protein CASSPRGTEAFF.

This clonotype has more than one count but fewer than ten. The rearrangement uses TRBV4-1 and TRBJ1-4, with D unresolved. CDR3 length: 13 residues. Germline values: CDR1 MGHRA, CDR2 YSYEKL. The germline V and J ends were trimmed by 5 bases and 7 bases, with 11 bases remaining between them. Here the CDR3 DNA reads TGCGCCAGCAGCAAGGTTTTAGTTGAAAAACTGTTTTTT. Encoded protein: CASSKVLVEKLFF.

There are many counts of this clonotype. The chain has TRBV7-9 and TRBJ2-1; 13 bases fit TRBD2. The germline gives CDR1 SEHNR, CDR2 FQNEAQ (reference sequence). The CDR3 runs to 14 residues. After removal of 11 bases from V and 8 bases from J, the junction contained 9 bases not matched to a gene. CDR3 sequence: CAATGTSGEDEQFF. The CDR3 nucleotides read TGTGCCGCTACAGGGACTAGCGGGGAGGATGAGCAGTTCTTC.

This chain links TRBV2 with TRBJ2-2, with D uncertain. Germline lookup yields CDR1 SNHLY and CDR2 FYNNEI. The CDR3 loop spans 13 amino acids. Trimming pared 5 bases from V and 6 bases from J, leaving 10 bases between. CDR3 in amino acids: CASSLELAGELFF. In nucleotides, the CDR3 is TGTGCCAGCAGTCTCGAGCTAGCCGGGGAGCTGTTTTTT.